A selection of T cell receptor beta chains follows, all from one sample in a study of cytomegalovirus exposure and HLA in healthy donors. Assay: immunoSEQ multiplex PCR; the TCRdb copy retains only in-frame clones and omits some. This table has fewer than 250,000 clones, roughly 85% appearing once. Input material: PBMCs. These receptors all stem from a male donor in good health and CMV-seronegative. CDR3s include the opening cysteine and the closing phenylalanine or tryptophan. Fields, in order: D gene, clone size, J gene, V gene, CDR3 protein, CDR3 DNA. D genes are given only for firm matches. Only part of the rows carry a size: once, few, many, or a class if the clone is expanded.

- | few | TRBJ1-1 | TRBV25-1 | CASSDGFEAFF | TGTGCCAGCAGTGACGGGTTTGAAGCTTTCTTT
- | - | TRBJ1-4 | TRBV25-1 | CASSQRHFNEKLFF | TGTGCCAGCAGTCAAAGACACTTTAATGAAAAACTGTTTTTT
- | - | TRBJ2-7 | TRBV18 | CASSPAYEQYF | TGTGCCAGCTCACCCGCCTACGAGCAGTACTTC
TRBD2 | - | TRBJ2-7 | TRBV9 | CASSGLADYEQYF | TGTGCCAGCAGCGGACTAGCGGATTACGAGCAGTACTTC
TRBD1 | - | TRBJ1-1 | TRBV10-3 | CAIKDRAGTEAFF | TGTGCCATCAAGGACAGGGCCGGGACTGAAGCTTTCTTT
TRBD1 | - | TRBJ1-2 | TRBV27 | CASSLKAGGFHGYTF | TGTGCCAGCAGTTTAAAGGCAGGGGGCTTCCATGGCTACACCTTC
- | - | TRBJ1-2 | TRBV5-6 | CASRRRERDGYTF | TGTGCCAGCAGGAGAAGGGAGCGGGATGGCTACACCTTC
TRBD1 | - | TRBJ2-7 | TRBV27 | CASSLYGQGSGEQYF | TGTGCCAGCAGTTTATATGGACAGGGATCGGGCGAGCAGTACTTC
- | - | TRBJ1-5 | TRBV5-4 | CAEAWEQGGNQPQHF | TGTGCCGAAGCTTGGGAACAGGGAGGCAATCAGCCCCAGCATTTT
- | - | TRBJ2-7 | TRBV5-1 | CASSLAPRGGRDEQYF | TGCGCCAGCAGCTTGGCCCCCCGTGGGGGCCGAGACGAGCAGTACTTC
- | - | TRBJ2-7 | TRBV6-1 | CASSEVVEGSEQYF | TGTGCCAGCAGTGAAGTGGTAGAGGGTTCGGAGCAGTACTTC
TRBD1 | few | TRBJ1-2 | TRBV5-1 | CASNRDRGVNYGYTF | TGCGCCAGCAACAGGGACAGGGGAGTTAACTATGGCTACACCTTC
TRBD1 | - | TRBJ2-7 | TRBV18 | CASSPKGGQGPNRQYF | TGTGCCAGCTCACCGAAGGGTGGACAGGGGCCTAATAGGCAGTACTTC
TRBD1 | - | TRBJ2-1 | TRBV7-3 | CASSLLTGGEQFF | TGTGCCAGCAGCTTATTAACAGGGGGGGAGCAGTTCTTC
TRBD1 | - | TRBJ1-1 | TRBV28 | CAILDRGELGAFF | TGTGCCATTCTCGACAGGGGTGAATTGGGAGCTTTCTTT
- | - | TRBJ2-7 | TRBV5-6 | CASSFGDSSYEQYF | TGTGCCAGCAGCTTCGGGGATAGCTCCTACGAGCAGTACTTC
TRBD1 | - | TRBJ2-7 | TRBV6-1 | CASSEGTGGSYEQYF | TGTGCCAGCAGTGAAGGGACAGGGGGCTCCTACGAGCAGTACTTC
TRBD1 | - | TRBJ1-2 | TRBV6-5 | CASRRGQGNYGYTF | TGTGCCAGCAGACGGGGACAGGGGAACTATGGCTACACCTTC
- | many | TRBJ2-7 | TRBV5-4 | CASSLLIGTSYEQYF | TGTGCCAGCAGCTTGCTAATTGGGACATCCTACGAGCAGTACTTC
TRBD2 | - | TRBJ2-7 | TRBV7-9 | CASSPRTSSGTYEQYF | TGTGCCAGCAGCCCTAGGACTAGCTCTGGGACCTACGAGCAGTACTTC